The 16 T cell receptor beta chains reported below all come from one sample, sequenced in a study of blood T cell repertoires in COVID-19. Clones were read by immunoSEQ multiplex PCR, and TCRdb kept only the in-frame ones, dropping some. The repertoire includes about 68,000 clones, just over 85% of them detected once, and approximately 1.5% sits in the top ten. The sequenced sample was peripheral blood. The source of these receptors is a woman aged 55 to 70 with acute or convalescent COVID-19.

This rearrangement joins TRBV6-5 to TRBJ1-2; 9 bases agree with TRBD1. The V gene end was trimmed by 9 bases and the J gene end by 8 bases; junction bases not matched to a gene: 13. The CDR3 is 14 amino acids. The germline V gene encodes CDR1 MNHEY and CDR2 SVGAGI. The CDR3 reads CASETPTGGWGYTF. The CDR3 nucleotides read TGTGCCAGTGAGACCCCCACAGGGGGCTGGGGCTACACCTTC.

The chain recombines TRBV16 with TRBJ1-5; D remains ambiguous. Germline V gene data show CDR1 as KGHSY and CDR2 as FQNENV. V lost 0 bases and J lost 3, with 6 bases in between. This CDR3 region has 14 residues. CDR3 nucleotide sequence: TGTGCCAGCAGCCAATCCCGTATCAATCAGCCCCAGCATTTT. It specifies CASSQSRINQPQHF.

The J gene is TRBJ1-1, the V gene TRBV29-1; 7 bases align to TRBD1. The CDR3 consists of 13 residues. Germline V gene sequence: CDR1 SQVTM, CDR2 ANQGSEA. J was trimmed by 4 bases and V by 6 bases; bases with no gene match: 8. This CDR3 reads CSVAGTAATEAFF. The CDR3 DNA sequence: TGCAGCGTCGCGGGGACAGCGGCCACTGAAGCTTTCTTT.

This rearrangement joins TRBV19 to TRBJ2-7, with TRBD2 as a possible D gene (5 bases). Germline CDR1 reads LNHDA; CDR2 reads SQIVND (reference sequence). The CDR3 has 11 residues. The V and J ends lost 6 bases and 7 bases respectively, with 10 bases between them. The DNA for the CDR3 is TGTGCCAGTAGGCTCGGCGGGGAGCAGTACTTC. This translates into CASRLGGEQYF.

The table lists this clone with a count of one. The rearrangement joins TRBV6-5 to TRBJ1-5, with 7 bases that match TRBD1. From germline, CDR1 is MNHEY and CDR2 SVGAGI. This CDR3 region has 14 residues. Losses at the gene ends were 5 bases for V and 7 bases for J; bases not matched to a gene: 8. The CDR3: CASSRLGGAQPQHF. The CDR3 DNA is TGTGCCAGCAGTAGATTAGGGGGCGCGCAGCCCCAGCATTTT.

The chain employs TRBV7-2 and TRBJ1-5; a weak D match, TRBD1 (6 bases). CDR3 length: 13 amino acids. Per the germline V gene, CDR1 is SGHTA and CDR2 is FQGNSA. Trimming took 8 bases from V and 2 from J, leaving 10 bases between them. DNA for the CDR3: TGTGCCAGCGACCCAGGGGGCAATCAGCCCCAGCATTTT. Translating gives CASDPGGNQPQHF.

This clone has just a few counts. This sequence joins TRBV30 and TRBJ1-2; 8 nucleotides align to TRBD1. The length of the CDR3 is 13 residues. Per germline, CDR1 GTSNPN and CDR2 SVGIG (reference sequence). V shed 2 bases and J 8 bases; nucleotides not matched to a gene: 7. CDR3 region: CAWSKQGGRGYTF. The CDR3 coding sequence is TGTGCCTGGAGTAAACAGGGGGGACGGGGCTACACCTTC.

This sequence joins TRBV2 and TRBJ2-4; D is possibly TRBD1 (5 bases). The CDR3 runs to 13 residues. The V gene's germline CDR1 is SNHLY and CDR2 FYNNEI. The germline V and J ends were trimmed by 3 bases and 6 bases, with 9 bases remaining between them. The CDR3 region is CASSEQQGNIQYF. CDR3 in DNA: TGTGCCAGCAGTGAGCAGCAGGGAAACATTCAGTACTTC.

The CDR3 DNA reads as TGTGCCAGCAGCCAAGACACTACTTCAGGGGGTTACCAGCCCCAGCATTTT. Its translation: CASSQDTTSGGYQPQHF. The V gene is TRBV14, the J gene TRBJ1-5; TRBD1 matches 7 bases. J was trimmed by 7 bases and V by 0 bases; bases with no gene match: 12. The CDR3 runs 17 residues. The germline V gene encodes CDR1 SGHDN and CDR2 FVKESK.

This clone was seen only once. V usage is TRBV2 and J usage is TRBJ1-2; D is uncertain. The CDR3 runs to 14 residues. Germline CDR1 and CDR2: SNHLY and FYNNEI. Trimming took off 2 bases at V and 8 bases at J, with 15 bases between the two ends. Written as DNA, the CDR3 is TGTGCCAGCAGTGAACTGAGTGGGAGATTCGGCTACACCTTC. Protein sequence: CASSELSGRFGYTF.

The CDR3 DNA reads as TGCGCCAGCAGCCCCTCCGTTTTTGGCGGGAAGAGCTCCTACGAGCAGTACTTC. This codes for CASSPSVFGGKSSYEQYF. This rearrangement joins TRBV4-1 to TRBJ2-7; weak D call: TRBD2 (6 bases). The CDR3 is made up of 18 amino acids. V was trimmed by 4 bases and J by 0 bases, leaving 22 bases between them. The germline V gene has CDR1 MGHRA and CDR2 YSYEKL.

V gene TRBV2 combines with J gene TRBJ2-2, with D perhaps TRBD2 (5 bases). Germline V gene lookup returns CDR1 SNHLY and CDR2 FYNNEI. V lost 6 bases to trimming and J lost 6 bases, with 11 bases between them. The CDR3 runs 13 residues. CDR3 residues: CASRLAPSGELFF. For the CDR3, the DNA is TGTGCCAGCAGGCTAGCCCCGTCCGGGGAGCTGTTTTTT.

This sequence joins TRBV6-5 and TRBJ1-2, with 7 positions matching TRBD1. CDR1 is MNHEY, CDR2 SVGAGI, per germline. V shed 7 bases and J 8 bases; nucleotides not matched to a gene: 16. CDR3 length: 15 amino acids. The DNA of the CDR3 is TGTGCCAGCACTTTCTCGGGCAGGGGGTTAGAGGGCTACACCTTC. Translation gives CASTFSGRGLEGYTF.

V gene TRBV3-1 (or the pseudogene TRBV3-2) combines with J gene TRBJ2-3; TRBD2 agrees at 11 bases. There are 16 residues in the CDR3. V gave up 4 bases and J gave up 5 bases; unmatched junction bases: 8. CDR1 is LGHDT, CDR2 YNNKEL, per germline (reference sequence). CDR3 protein: CASSPIAGGQVDTQYF. The CDR3 coding sequence is TGTGCCAGCAGCCCCATAGCGGGGGGGCAGGTAGATACGCAGTATTTT.

This chain links TRBV3-1 (or the pseudogene TRBV3-2) with TRBJ1-2, with 10 bases lining up with TRBD1. Unmatched junction bases numbered 4, after V lost 1 base and J lost 5 bases. The CDR3 has 15 residues. Germline lookup yields CDR1 LGHDT and CDR2 YNNKEL (reference sequence). CDR3 amino acids: CASSQGDRGRYGYTF. The CDR3 DNA reads as TGTGCCAGCAGCCAAGGAGACAGGGGGCGATATGGCTACACCTTC.

The chain employs TRBV18 and TRBJ2-1, with 8 bases that match TRBD2. V lost 2 bases, J lost 6 bases, and 6 bases stayed unmatched. Germline V CDR1 and CDR2: KGHSH, LQKENI. The CDR3 covers 15 residues. The CDR3 sequence is CASSPTLAASNEQFF. The CDR3 DNA follows: TGTGCCAGCTCACCAACACTAGCGGCCTCCAATGAGCAGTTCTTC.